A selection of T cell receptor beta chains follows, all from one sample in a study of T cell responses to AZD1222 COVID-19 vaccine. Method: immunoSEQ multiplex PCR; TCRdb's copy keeps in-frame clones and lacks some. The sample has over 85,000 clones, roughly nine tenths seen once; the top ten hold over 4%. Sequencing was performed on peripheral blood, taken 28 days after the second AZD1222 dose. These receptors were collected from an adult who received the AZD1222 COVID-19 vaccine. The CDR3 runs from the conserved cysteine through the conserved F or W. D genes are given only for firm matches. Rows give clone size only sometimes, using once, few, many, or a class for an expanded clone.

v_gene,d_gene,abundance,j_gene,CDR3nt,CDR3aa
TRBV19,-,-,TRBJ2-7,TGTGCCAGTAGTTGGGCAGACTACTACGAGCAGTACTTC,CASSWADYYEQYF
TRBV5-1,TRBD1,-,TRBJ2-3,TGCGCCAGCAGCACTGGGACAGGGAGTGGCGCAGATACGCAGTATTTT,CASSTGTGSGADTQYF
TRBV6-1,TRBD1,-,TRBJ2-1,TGTGCCAGCAGTGATCGCGCAGGGGGCGGCAATGAGCAGTTCTTC,CASSDRAGGGNEQFF
TRBV6-5,TRBD1,-,TRBJ1-6,TGTGCCAGCCAGGCGGGACAGGGGGGAAATTCACCCCTCCACTTT,CASQAGQGGNSPLHF
TRBV28,-,-,TRBJ2-7,TGTGCCAGCAGCCGACCGGGGTCCTACGAGCAGTACTTC,CASSRPGSYEQYF
TRBV2,TRBD1,-,TRBJ2-5,TGTGCCAGCAGCGCCCAGGGGGCCATAGAGACCCAGTACTTC,CASSAQGAIETQYF
TRBV7-9,-,-,TRBJ1-2,TGTGCCAGCAGCGGGGCAGGACGGACTACCGCTGACCTTAACTATGGCTACACCTTC,CASSGAGRTTADLNYGYTF
TRBV7-2,TRBD1,-,TRBJ1-2,TGTGCCAGCATCAGGACAGGGGAGTCAGGCTATGGCTACACCTTC,CASIRTGESGYGYTF
TRBV7-9,-,-,TRBJ2-7,TGTGCCAGCAGCTTAGGTGGGTGGTCCTACGAGCAGTACTTC,CASSLGGWSYEQYF
TRBV5-1,TRBD1,-,TRBJ1-6,TGCGCCAGCAGCAGCGGGACAGGGGGAACCGCACCCCTCCACTTT,CASSSGTGGTAPLHF
TRBV27,-,-,TRBJ1-5,TGTGCCAGCAGTTTTGGAAGGAATCAGCCCCAGCATTTT,CASSFGRNQPQHF
TRBV20-1,-,few,TRBJ1-1,TGCAGTGCTAGAGCGGCTGGTACAGCTTTCTTT,CSARAAGTAFF
TRBV19,TRBD1,once,TRBJ1-2,TGTGCCAGTAGTAAATATCAGGGGGCCGGTGGCTACACCTTC,CASSKYQGAGGYTF
TRBV19,-,-,TRBJ2-2,TGTGCCAGTAGTATATTTTGGGCAGGGTCTAACACCGGGGAGCTGTTTTTT,CASSIFWAGSNTGELFF
TRBV11-1,-,-,TRBJ2-5,TGTGCCAGCAGCTATGGGTTCCAAGAGACCCAGTACTTC,CASSYGFQETQYF
TRBV6-5,-,-,TRBJ1-1,TGTGCCAGCAGTTACGGTGGGGAGAACACTGAAGCTTTCTTT,CASSYGGENTEAFF
TRBV5-6,-,-,TRBJ2-5,TGTGCCAGCAGCCGAGCGGGACAGTACCAAGAGACCCAGTACTTC,CASSRAGQYQETQYF
TRBV19,-,-,TRBJ1-1,TGTGCCAGTAGGGGTAAGGGAAACCTGGGTGAAGCTTTCTTT,CASRGKGNLGEAFF
TRBV27,-,-,TRBJ1-2,TGTGCCAGCAGTTTTAATGGGGACGGTCTCAGCTATGGCTACACCTTC,CASSFNGDGLSYGYTF
TRBV27,-,-,TRBJ1-5,TGTGCCAGCAGTTCCAGCTATAGCAATCAGCCCCAGCATTTT,CASSSSYSNQPQHF
TRBV27,TRBD1,-,TRBJ2-7,TGTGCCAGCAAGCAGGGGACAGGGGTCTACGAGCAGTACTTC,CASKQGTGVYEQYF
TRBV6-5,-,-,TRBJ1-5,TGTGCCAGCACCCACGGGGACAATCAGCCCCAGCATTTT,CASTHGDNQPQHF
TRBV9,TRBD2,-,TRBJ2-1,TGTGCCAGCAGCGCAGGGGGACTAGCGATCGATGAGCAGTTCTTC,CASSAGGLAIDEQFF
TRBV3-1/TRBV3-2,TRBD1,few,TRBJ2-1,TGTGCCAGCAGTGAGAAACAGGGGTTCTCCTACAATGAGCAGTTCTTC,CASSEKQGFSYNEQFF
TRBV27,-,-,TRBJ1-2,TGTGCCAGCAGTAGTCCGGGAGCCTATGGCTACACCTTC,CASSSPGAYGYTF
TRBV7-6,TRBD2,-,TRBJ2-7,TGTGCCAGCAGCCCCCGTAGTAGCGGGGGGGCTTACGAGCAGTACTTC,CASSPRSSGGAYEQYF
TRBV28,-,-,TRBJ1-5,TGTGCCAGCAGCCGAGGGACCGCCTCAGGCCAACAGCCCCAGCATTTT,CASSRGTASGQQPQHF
TRBV12-5,TRBD2,-,TRBJ2-3,TGTGCTAGTGGCCGAATCCTAGCGGGGGGGCCGGGAGATACGCAGTATTTT,CASGRILAGGPGDTQYF
TRBV7-2,-,-,TRBJ2-5,TGTGCCAGCAGCGCCAGGGGGACCCAGTACTTC,CASSARGTQYF
TRBV29-1,TRBD1,-,TRBJ2-2,TGCAGCGTTGTGGGACAGGGAAAGACGACCGGGGAGCTGTTTTTT,CSVVGQGKTTGELFF
TRBV7-9,-,-,TRBJ2-7,TGTGCCAGCACCAAGATACAGGGCCCTTCCTACGAGCAGTACTTC,CASTKIQGPSYEQYF
TRBV6-6,TRBD1,-,TRBJ2-6,TGTGCCAGCAGTCTCCACAACAGGGGCCCCAACTCTGGGGCCAACGTCCTGACTTTC,CASSLHNRGPNSGANVLTF
TRBV7-8,-,-,TRBJ1-5,TGTGCCAGCAGCTTACCTAGGGACAGCAATCAGCCCCAGCATTTT,CASSLPRDSNQPQHF
TRBV21-1,-,-,TRBJ2-7,TGTGCCAGCAGCAAATCTAGCGGGGAAACATACTCCTACGAGCAGTACTTC,CASSKSSGETYSYEQYF
TRBV15,-,-,TRBJ2-1,TGTGCCACCCAACACACCTACAGGGTTGCGCAGTTCTTC,CATQHTYRVAQFF